The 27 T cell receptor beta chains reported below all come from one sample, sequenced in a study of blood T cells in healthy people across ages. A second PCR of roughly 7 to 11 cycles used a sample-barcoded 5' primer and a J-beta primer mix. TCRdb passed the 5' RACE reads through MiXCR, listing each CDR3 protein once. The sample lists about 640,000 distinct CDR3 sequences, about 53% seen once, with over 30% in the top ten. The sample was blood. The receptors come from a man in his 60s in good health.

The CDR3 sequence: CSAPPGGSSYNEQFF. In nucleotides, the CDR3 is TGCAGTGCCCCTCCCGGGGGAAGCTCCTACAATGAGCAGTTCTTC. The chain couples TRBV20-1 to TRBJ2-1; D is possibly TRBD2 (6 bases). This CDR3 comprises 15 residues. The ends were cut back, 6 bases at V and 0 bases at J, with 15 bases in the middle. Germline values: CDR1 DFQATT, CDR2 SNEGSKA (reference sequence).

This chain connects TRBV10-3 to TRBJ2-4; either TRBD1 or TRBD2 may supply D (7 bases each). Trimming stripped 7 bases from V and 7 bases from J, with 17 bases between. CDR1 is ENHRY, CDR2 SYGVKD, per germline. The CDR3 is 14 residues long. Here the CDR3 DNA reads TGTGCCATCAAAGCAAACAGGGGAGGGAACATTCAGTACTTC. Residues: CAIKANRGGNIQYF.

This clonotype was seen once. The chain recombines TRBV6-5 with TRBJ2-4, with D possibly matching TRBD2 (6 bases). The germline V gene encodes CDR1 MNHEY and CDR2 SVGAGI. The germline V and J ends were trimmed by 5 bases and 8 bases, with 16 bases remaining between them. This CDR3 contains 14 residues. The CDR3: CASSGGGVMDIQYF. DNA of the CDR3: TGTGCCAGCAGTGGCGGCGGGGTGATGGACATTCAGTACTTC.

The gene calls are TRBV28 and TRBJ1-5; D gene uncertain. The V gene's germline CDR1 is MDHEN and CDR2 SYDVKM. The CDR3 extends over 15 amino acids. The V end was cut by 8 bases, the J end by 2 bases, with 16 bases between. The DNA for the CDR3 is TGTGCCAGCGGAACAGAATACGATGGCAATCAGCCCCAGCATTTT. Translating gives CASGTEYDGNQPQHF.

This clonotype was found once. V usage is TRBV4-2 and J usage is TRBJ1-6, with D unresolved. The V end lost 1 base, the J end lost 7 bases, and 5 bases lay between the germline ends. Germline V gene data show CDR1 as LGHNA and CDR2 as YNFKEQ. The CDR3 contains 13 residues. The CDR3 DNA sequence: TGTGCCAGCAGCCAAGGGTTGAATTCACCCCTCCACTTT. This codes for CASSQGLNSPLHF.

This clonotype has just a few counts. The chain uses TRBV5-1 and TRBJ1-2, with 9 bases lining up with TRBD1. The CDR3 sequence is 14 residues long. In germline, CDR1 is SGHRS, CDR2 YFSETQ. The V segment lost 2 bases and the J segment 2 bases; nucleotides outside the gene matches: 1. CDR3 DNA: TGCGCCAGCAGCTTTGGACAGGGGAACTATGGCTACACCTTC. It encodes CASSFGQGNYGYTF. Full variable domain (rest looked up from reference TRBV5-1 and TRBJ1-2): KAGVTQTPRYLIKTRGQQVTLSCSPISGHRSVSWYQQTPGQGLQFLFEYFSETQRNKGNFPGRFSGRQFSNSRSEMNVSTLELGDSALYLCASSFGQGNYGYTFGSGTRLTVV.

This clonotype was seen a few times. This chain uses TRBV20-1 with TRBJ2-1; a possible D gene is TRBD2 (5 bases). This CDR3 spans 14 amino acids. Germline-derived CDR1 and CDR2 are DFQATT and SNEGSKA (reference sequence). The V gene lost 7 bases and the J gene lost 7 bases, with 20 bases spanning the gap. The CDR3 sequence: CSVTGGRINNEQFF. CDR3 DNA: TGCAGTGTCACCGGAGGACGGATAAATAATGAGCAGTTCTTC.

The chain has TRBV4-1 and TRBJ2-3, with D possibly being TRBD1 (6 bases). V shed 3 bases and J shed 0 bases, with 19 bases lying between them. This CDR3 contains 18 residues. Per the germline V gene, CDR1 is MGHRA and CDR2 is YSYEKL. CDR3 in amino acids: CASSQDPRQADSTDTQYF. The DNA of the CDR3 is TGCGCCAGCAGCCAGGATCCGCGACAGGCCGATAGCACAGATACGCAGTATTTT.

The chain couples TRBV3-1 to TRBJ2-7; TRBD1 aligns across 9 bases. V lost 1 base, J lost 0 bases, and 7 bases stayed unmatched. This CDR3 has 17 amino acids. Germline V gives CDR1 LGHDT, CDR2 YNNKEL (reference sequence). The CDR3 coding sequence is TGTGCCAGCAGCCAAGGGACAGGGGCCCCTGGCTCCTACGAGCAGTACTTC. Its protein product is CASSQGTGAPGSYEQYF.

This chain uses TRBV28 with TRBJ1-4, with D unclear. The germline CDR1 and CDR2 sequences are MDHEN and SYDVKM. Between the trimmed V and J ends, which lost 7 bases and 8 bases, there was a span of 14 bases. The CDR3 spans 13 residues. The CDR3 reads CASNPGFGEKLFF. The CDR3 DNA reads as TGTGCCAGCAACCCCGGGTTTGGAGAAAAACTGTTTTTT.

The chain is built from TRBV18 and TRBJ2-2; TRBD1 or TRBD2 may be the D gene (5 bases each). Germline V gene data show CDR1 as KGHSH and CDR2 as LQKENI. Between the trimmed V and J ends, which lost 3 bases and 2 bases, there was a span of 13 bases. The CDR3 runs 16 residues. The CDR3 is CASSPRGDPNTGELFF. The CDR3 DNA is TGTGCCAGCTCACCCCGTGGGGACCCCAACACCGGGGAGCTGTTTTTT. Together with reference TRBV18 and TRBJ2-2, the CDR3 gives the full variable domain: NAGVMQNPRHLVRRRGQEARLRCSPMKGHSHVYWYRQLPEEGLKFMVYLQKENIIDESGMPKERFSAEFPKEGPSILRIQQVVRGDSAAYFCASSPRGDPNTGELFFGEGSRLTVL.

The genes are TRBV20-1 and TRBJ2-7; 7 bases line up with TRBD2. There are 16 residues in the CDR3. Germline CDR1 is DFQATT and CDR2 is SNEGSKA (reference sequence). V gave up 3 bases and J gave up 3 bases; unmatched junction bases: 14. CDR3 residues: CSASGAEGRGSYEQYF. The CDR3 DNA reads TGCAGTGCTAGCGGCGCCGAAGGGCGGGGGAGCTACGAGCAGTACTTC.

In DNA, the CDR3 is TGTGCCAGCAGGACAACAGGGGTCTCCTACGAGCAGTACTTC. Translating it yields CASRTTGVSYEQYF. This chain uses TRBV28 with TRBJ2-7; 7 bases line up with TRBD1. The CDR3 length is 14 residues. Unmatched junction bases numbered 5, after V lost 6 bases and J lost 0 bases. Germline values: CDR1 MDHEN, CDR2 SYDVKM.

V gene TRBV5-1 combines with J gene TRBJ2-7; 11 bases line up with TRBD1. The J segment lost 4 bases and the V segment lost 3 bases, leaving 9 bases of the junction unmatched. Germline loops: CDR1 SGHRS, CDR2 YFSETQ. There are 16 residues in the CDR3. This CDR3 reads CASSSRTGGAPYEQYF. CDR3 bases: TGCGCCAGCAGCTCCCGGACAGGGGGCGCCCCGTACGAGCAGTACTTC. The full variable domain, with the rest looked up from reference TRBV5-1 and TRBJ2-7, is KAGVTQTPRYLIKTRGQQVTLSCSPISGHRSVSWYQQTPGQGLQFLFEYFSETQRNKGNFPGRFSGRQFSNSRSEMNVSTLELGDSALYLCASSSRTGGAPYEQYFGPGTRLTVT.

As for this clonotype: At one end the junction does not follow the germline gene, possibly because of a read error. The chain carries TRBV6-2 or TRBV6-3 and TRBJ2-4; tentatively, D is TRBD2 (6 bases). There are 15 residues in the CDR3. Germline CDR1 is MNHEY and CDR2 is SVGEGT. CDR3 nucleotides: TGTGCCAGCAGTTACAGCGGAGGGGTAAAAAACACTCAGTACTTC. It yields the protein CASSYSGGVKNTQYF.

The chain recombines TRBV20-1 with TRBJ2-1, with 12 bases lining up with TRBD2. The CDR3 runs 14 residues. The V and J ends lost 1 base and 10 bases, in that order; junction bases with no gene match: 5. Germline CDR1 and CDR2: DFQATT and SNEGSKA (reference sequence). CDR3 sequence reads: CSARVTSGGPEQFF. As DNA, the CDR3 is TGCAGTGCTAGAGTAACTAGCGGGGGGCCCGAGCAGTTCTTC.

The chain couples TRBV5-1 to TRBJ2-4; D gene uncertain. The CDR3 consists of 16 residues. The germline gives CDR1 SGHRS, CDR2 YFSETQ. The V end was cut by 5 bases, the J end by 0 bases, with 15 bases between. The CDR3 here is CASRETLSVAKNIQYF. CDR3 in DNA: TGCGCCAGCAGGGAAACGTTGTCCGTAGCCAAAAACATTCAGTACTTC.

The chain combines TRBV5-6 with TRBJ2-4; a weak D match, TRBD2 (5 bases). The V gene's germline CDR1 is SGHDT and CDR2 YYEEEE. Trimming shortened V by 3 bases and J by 9 bases, and 13 bases separated the two germline ends. The CDR3 spans 13 residues. CDR3 in amino acids: CASSSAVRGIQYF. CDR3 nucleotide sequence: TGTGCCAGCAGCTCGGCCGTCCGGGGCATTCAGTACTTC.

This rearrangement joins TRBV5-1 to TRBJ2-1, with 9 bases identical to TRBD2. Germline CDR1 SGHRS, CDR2 YFSETQ. Unmatched junction bases numbered 9, after V lost 7 bases and J lost 7 bases. The CDR3 is 14 amino acids. CDR3 in amino acids: CASSPRGGANEQFF. The CDR3 nucleotides read TGCGCCAGCTCTCCTCGCGGGGGGGCAAATGAGCAGTTCTTC.

V is TRBV6-5 and J is TRBJ2-5; maybe TRBD2 (6 bases). CDR1 and CDR2 from the germline V gene are MNHEY and SVGAGI. CDR3 length: 15 residues. Trimming pared 5 bases from V and 9 bases from J, leaving 22 bases between. The CDR3 loop reads CASSQLTDSRGAQYF. CDR3 bases: TGTGCCAGCAGTCAATTAACCGACAGCCGCGGGGCCCAGTACTTC.

This clonotype was counted between two and nine times. The V and J genes are TRBV7-9 and TRBJ2-5; D uncertain. Per the germline V gene, CDR1 is SEHNR and CDR2 is FQNEAQ (reference sequence). V gave up 2 bases and J gave up 2 bases, with 6 bases separating them. This CDR3 has 13 residues. As DNA, the CDR3 is TGTGCCAGCAGCTTACCGAATCAAGAGACCCAGTACTTC. Its protein is CASSLPNQETQYF.

The chain has TRBV20-1 and TRBJ2-7, with D maybe TRBD1 (7 bases). The DNA end is more similar to TRBJ2-5, so the J call may be wrong. The CDR3 totals 15 residues. Germline values: CDR1 DFQATT, CDR2 SNEGSKA (reference sequence). The CDR3 here is CRAQGGQQYQETQYF. The CDR3 DNA sequence: TGCAGGGCCCAGGGGGGACAGCAGTACCAAGAGACCCAGTACTTC.

The chain recombines TRBV10-3 with TRBJ2-1; a possible D gene is TRBD2 (7 bases). V was clipped by 3 bases and J by 7 bases, with 16 bases between them. The V gene's germline CDR1 is ENHRY and CDR2 SYGVKD. The CDR3 is 15 amino acids. CDR3: CAISDNAGAQNEQFF. The CDR3 nucleotides are TGTGCCATCAGTGATAATGCGGGGGCCCAAAATGAGCAGTTCTTC.

The gene calls are TRBV5-1 and TRBJ2-1, with 8 bases matching TRBD2. This CDR3 spans 15 amino acids. The germline V gene has CDR1 SGHRS and CDR2 YFSETQ. Germline trimming cut 6 bases from V and 7 bases from J; bases unmatched to any gene: 12. This CDR3 is CASTRGSGGVNEQFF. The CDR3 coding sequence is TGCGCCAGCACGAGGGGAAGCGGGGGAGTTAATGAGCAGTTCTTC.

The chain has TRBV4-1 and TRBJ1-4, with D maybe TRBD1 (5 bases). Germline V lookup: CDR1 MGHRA, CDR2 YSYEKL. Deletions cut 4 bases from V and 8 bases from J, with 20 bases between. The CDR3 length is 16 residues. In DNA, the CDR3 is TGCGCCAGCAGCCCCCGGTTTACGGGGGAAGGGGAAAAACTGTTTTTT. Translation gives CASSPRFTGEGEKLFF.

In its sample, this clonotype was seen a few times. The chain links TRBV7-2 to TRBJ1-6; no firm D call. Germline lookup yields CDR1 SGHTA and CDR2 FQGNSA. V lost 4 bases and J 9 bases, leaving 7 bases between the germline ends. CDR3 length: 12 amino acids. The CDR3 region is CASSSRFSPLHF. The CDR3 nucleotides read TGTGCCAGCAGCTCACGATTTTCACCCCTCCACTTT.

This clonotype has a handful of counts. The CDR3 DNA is TGTGCCAGCACCCTCGGACAGGGGGACGAGCAGTACTTC. Its translation: CASTLGQGDEQYF. The chain carries TRBV6-1 and TRBJ2-4; 10 bases align to TRBD1. The J call is in doubt because the DNA end fits TRBJ2-7 better. In germline, CDR1 is MNHNS, CDR2 SASEGT. This CDR3 has 13 residues.